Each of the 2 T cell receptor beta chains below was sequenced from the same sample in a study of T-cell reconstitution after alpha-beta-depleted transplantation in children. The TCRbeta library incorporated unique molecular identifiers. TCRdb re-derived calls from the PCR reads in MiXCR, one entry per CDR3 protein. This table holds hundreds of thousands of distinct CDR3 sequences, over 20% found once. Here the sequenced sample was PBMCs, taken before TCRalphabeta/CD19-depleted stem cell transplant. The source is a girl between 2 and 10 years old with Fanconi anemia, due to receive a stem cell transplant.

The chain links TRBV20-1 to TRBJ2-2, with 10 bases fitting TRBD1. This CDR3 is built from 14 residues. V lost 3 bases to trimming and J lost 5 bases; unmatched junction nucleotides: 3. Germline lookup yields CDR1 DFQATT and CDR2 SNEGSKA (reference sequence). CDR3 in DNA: TGCAGTGCTAGCCGGGACAGGGGTACCGGGGAGCTGTTTTTT. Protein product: CSASRDRGTGELFF.

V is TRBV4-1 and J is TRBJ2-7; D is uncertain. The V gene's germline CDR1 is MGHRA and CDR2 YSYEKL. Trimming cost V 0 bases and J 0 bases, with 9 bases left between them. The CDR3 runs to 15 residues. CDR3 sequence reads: CASSQDRVNSYEQYF. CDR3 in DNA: TGCGCCAGCAGCCAAGATAGGGTGAACTCCTACGAGCAGTACTTC.